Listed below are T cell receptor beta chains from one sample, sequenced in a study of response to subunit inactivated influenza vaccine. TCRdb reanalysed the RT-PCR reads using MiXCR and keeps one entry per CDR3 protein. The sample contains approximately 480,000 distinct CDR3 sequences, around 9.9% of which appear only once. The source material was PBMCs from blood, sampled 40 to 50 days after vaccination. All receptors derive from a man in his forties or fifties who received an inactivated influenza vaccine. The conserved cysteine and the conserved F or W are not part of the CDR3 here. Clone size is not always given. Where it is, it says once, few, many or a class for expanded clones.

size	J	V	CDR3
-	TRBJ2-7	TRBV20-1	SARIVGTGRYEQY
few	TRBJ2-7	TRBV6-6	ASSYSPWEQY
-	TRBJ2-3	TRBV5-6	ASSLRTSSGTDTQY
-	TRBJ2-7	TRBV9	ASSVWGGGYEQY
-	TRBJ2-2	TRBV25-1	ASSEPGLAGGTELF
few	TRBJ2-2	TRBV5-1	ASSLGPTVVNTGELF
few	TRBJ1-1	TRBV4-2	ASRAGTADTEAF
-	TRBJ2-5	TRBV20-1	SARDSGEIQETQY
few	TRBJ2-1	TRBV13	ASSPPDGLAAYNEQF
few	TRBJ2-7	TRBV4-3	ASSQDQWGGTYEQY
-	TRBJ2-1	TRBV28	ASSFSATLNHEQF
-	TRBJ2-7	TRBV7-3	ASSLFLRGEQY
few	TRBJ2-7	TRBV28	ASSPRGTGTYEQY
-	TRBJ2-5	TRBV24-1	ATSDSGRGAQETQY
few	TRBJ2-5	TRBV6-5	ASSSTWTGQETQY
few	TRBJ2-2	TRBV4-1	ASSQVGTSLTGELF
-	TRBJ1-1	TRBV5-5	ASSQYEPFLAF
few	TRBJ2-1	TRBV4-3	ASSQDRARLHNEQF
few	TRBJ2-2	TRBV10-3	AISESPGQGAVTGELF
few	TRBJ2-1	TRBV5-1	ASSLGQGINEQF
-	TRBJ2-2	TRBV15	ATSIPRAGGPNTGELF
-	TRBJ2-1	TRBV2	ASRVGTGSHNEQF
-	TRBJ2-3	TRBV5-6	ASSLVGANTDTQY
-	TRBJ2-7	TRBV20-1	SATGTSGASYEQY
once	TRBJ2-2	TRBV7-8	ASSLGLAGDGSGELF
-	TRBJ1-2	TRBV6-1	ASSRGGNYGYT
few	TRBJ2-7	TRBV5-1	ASSLGLGAGSYEQY
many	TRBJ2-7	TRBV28	ASSLQARVYEQY
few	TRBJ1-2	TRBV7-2	ASSLTYDGNGYT
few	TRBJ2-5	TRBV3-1	ASSQGTGWQETQY
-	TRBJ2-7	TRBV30	AWSSGAHYEQY
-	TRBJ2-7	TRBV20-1	SAGYRGRTYEQY
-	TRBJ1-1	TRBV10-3	AISTGQGRSEAF
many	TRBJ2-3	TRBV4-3	ASSQGFLAADTQY
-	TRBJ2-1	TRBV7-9	ASRGQGNEQF
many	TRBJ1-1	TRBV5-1	ASSLVQLNTEAF
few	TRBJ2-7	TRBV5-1	ASSLYQAYSYEQY
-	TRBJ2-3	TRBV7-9	ASRGGADTQY
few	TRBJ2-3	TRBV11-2	ASSFHTLGLAGGSTDTQY
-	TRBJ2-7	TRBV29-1	SGTGLAGGEQY
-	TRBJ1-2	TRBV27	ASSLSPGANYGYT
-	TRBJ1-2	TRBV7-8	ASSLVTGTGFGYT
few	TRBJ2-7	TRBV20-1	SAIGGTIVYEQY
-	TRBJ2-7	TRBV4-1	ASSQRETGVLYEQY
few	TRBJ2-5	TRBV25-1	ASSSTSSRDPQETQY
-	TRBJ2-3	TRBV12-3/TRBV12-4	ASIYSGRGDTQY
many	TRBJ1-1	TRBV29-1	SVMTQYNTEAF